Listed below are T cell receptor beta chains from one sample, sequenced in a study of blood T cells in healthy people across ages. In TCRdb, the 5' RACE reads were re-called with MiXCR into one record per CDR3 protein. The sample shows fewer than 2 million distinct CDR3 sequences, 35% to 50% of them seen only once. Sequences were obtained from blood. The receptors shown here come from a human donor in good health. The CDR3 runs from the conserved cysteine through the conserved F or W. D genes are given only for firm matches. Rows may omit the clone size; those that give it use once, few, many or a size class.

d_gene | abundance | j_gene | v_gene | CDR3nt | CDR3aa
- | few | TRBJ1-6 | TRBV29-1 | TGCAGCGTTGACTCCAGGGGAGCACCCCTCCACTTT | CSVDSRGAPLHF
- | - | TRBJ2-7 | TRBV25-1 | TGTGCCAGCAGCGGCCCACGGACTTTCTTCTCCTACGAGCAGTACTTC | CASSGPRTFFSYEQYF
- | many | TRBJ2-7 | TRBV10-2 | TGCGCCAGCAGTGACGGGGGCTACGAGCAGTACTTC | CASSDGGYEQYF
- | - | TRBJ1-5 | TRBV5-6 | TGTGCCAGCAGCTTGACGGTCAGGGGCTACAATCAGCCCCAGCATTTT | CASSLTVRGYNQPQHF
- | - | TRBJ2-7 | TRBV7-3 | TGTACCAGCAGCTTAGGCGGACAGAGCTCCTACGAGCAGTACTTC | CTSSLGGQSSYEQYF
- | - | TRBJ2-7 | TRBV18 | TGTGCCAGCTCAGGACAACCGCGTATGAGCTCCTACGAGCAGTACTTC | CASSGQPRMSSYEQYF
TRBD1 | - | TRBJ2-5 | TRBV7-9 | TGTGCCAGCACCCGGACCCCGACAGGGCGAAACCGACAACAAGAGACCCAGTACTTC | CASTRTPTGRNRQQETQYF
TRBD2 | - | TRBJ2-7 | TRBV28 | TGTGCCAGCAGGCCTAAGACTAGCGGGGTCTACGAGCAGTACTTC | CASRPKTSGVYEQYF
- | - | TRBJ2-3 | TRBV16 | TGTGCCAGCTTACATGTGAACACAGATACGCAGTATTTT | CASLHVNTDTQYF
- | - | TRBJ2-5 | TRBV7-2 | TGTGCCAGCAGCTTAGAGGGTACCGGGACCCAGTACTTC | CASSLEGTGTQYF
- | - | TRBJ1-6 | TRBV29-1 | TGCAGCGTTGAACCGGCAGCCTGTTCACCCCTCCACTTT | CSVEPAACSPLHF
TRBD2 | - | TRBJ2-1 | TRBV28 | TGTGCCAGCAGTTTAGGACTAGCGCCGCCCTACAATGAGCAGTTCTTC | CASSLGLAPPYNEQFF
TRBD1 | many | TRBJ2-7 | TRBV29-1 | TGCAGCGTTGGAGGGACAGTCACCTACGAGCAGTACTTC | CSVGGTVTYEQYF
- | - | TRBJ1-2 | TRBV20-1 | TGCAGTGCTAGAGACTCAAAAACCGACAATAACTATGGCTACACCTTC | CSARDSKTDNNYGYTF
TRBD1 | - | TRBJ2-1 | TRBV11-2 | TGTGCCAGCAGCCAATATACAGGGGGGCAGGGATCCTACAATGAGCAGTTCTTC | CASSQYTGGQGSYNEQFF
- | few | TRBJ2-7 | TRBV4-3 | TGCGCCAGCAGCCAAGATGTATTACCCTACGAGCAGTACTTC | CASSQDVLPYEQYF
- | - | TRBJ2-6 | TRBV6-6 | TGTGCCAGCTCCAAGGGGGGATTTGGGGCCAACGTCCTGACTTTC | CASSKGGFGANVLTF
- | few | TRBJ2-1 | TRBV4-2 | TGTGCCAGCAGCCCCCCCGGGGTAGGAGAAAATGAGCAGTTCTTC | CASSPPGVGENEQFF
TRBD2 | once | TRBJ2-3 | TRBV27 | TGTGCCAGCAGTGAGTTCCGGGGGGGGATCACAGATACGCAGTATTTT | CASSEFRGGITDTQYF
TRBD2 | - | TRBJ2-1 | TRBV14 | TGTGCCAGCGGCCTCCTAGGAGCAGCGGGGGGCTGGGGTGAGCAGTTCTTC | CASGLLGAAGGWGEQFF
- | few | TRBJ1-2 | TRBV10-3 | TGTGCCATCAGTCCGACCGGGCTCTCTAACTATGGCTACACCTTC | CAISPTGLSNYGYTF
TRBD2 | - | TRBJ2-5 | TRBV12-3/TRBV12-4 | TGTGCCAGCAGCAAACTAGCGGGGCTTGCGGAGACCCAGTACTTC | CASSKLAGLAETQYF
- | few | TRBJ2-1 | TRBV5-1 | TGCGCCAGCAGCTTGGAGGCAGGTGAGCAAGTCAATGAGCAGTTCTTC | CASSLEAGEQVNEQFF
- | - | TRBJ1-1 | TRBV3-1 | TGTGCCAGCAGCGTACGCATAGACAGTATGAACACTGAAGCTTTCTTT | CASSVRIDSMNTEAFF
- | - | TRBJ2-2 | TRBV11-2 | TGTGCCAGCAGCTTACTCGGCATTGCCGGGGAGCTGTTTTTT | CASSLLGIAGELFF
- | - | TRBJ1-4 | TRBV5-1 | TGCGCCAGCAGCGCTACAACTAATGAAAAACTGTTTTTT | CASSATTNEKLFF
TRBD1 | - | TRBJ2-6 | TRBV12-3/TRBV12-4 | TGTGCCAGCAGACCCGACAGGGGGCGAGGGGGGGCCAACGTCCTGACTTTC | CASRPDRGRGGANVLTF
- | - | TRBJ2-3 | TRBV11-3 | TGTGCCAGCAGCTTAAGGACATCGGGCGGTACGCAGTATTTT | CASSLRTSGGTQYF
- | - | TRBJ1-4 | TRBV27 | TGTGCCAGCAGTCCCCGGATCCTTAATGAAAAACTGTTTTTT | CASSPRILNEKLFF
- | - | TRBJ2-1 | TRBV6-2/TRBV6-3 | TGTGCCAGCACCGACCCTAGCGACGAAATCTCCTACAATGAGCAGTTCTTC | CASTDPSDEISYNEQFF
- | few | TRBJ1-1 | TRBV6-5 | TGTGCCAGCAGTTACGCTCAGCACACTGAAGCTTTCTTT | CASSYAQHTEAFF
- | - | TRBJ2-1 | TRBV11-1 | TGTGCCAGCAGCTTAGTCTTTGGTGCCTACAATGAGCAGTTCTTC | CASSLVFGAYNEQFF
- | - | TRBJ2-2 | TRBV29-1 | TGCAGCGCCGGGCCCGGGTTCGGGGAGCTGTTTTTT | CSAGPGFGELFF
- | few | TRBJ2-7 | TRBV6-6 | TGTGCCAGCAGTTATCAGGGACGCTACGAGCAGTACTTC | CASSYQGRYEQYF
TRBD2 | - | TRBJ2-1 | TRBV7-2 | TGTGCCAGCAGCTTAGTAGTCGGGGGGGCCCCACTGTCCTACAATGAGCAGTTCTTC | CASSLVVGGAPLSYNEQFF
TRBD1 | few | TRBJ1-2 | TRBV7-8 | TGTGCCAGCAGCATACAGGGGTTTTCTGAATACTATGGCTACACCTTC | CASSIQGFSEYYGYTF